Here is one T cell receptor (beta chain) with its context. Only one count was recorded for this clone. Its specific antigen is unknown. No base-level quality is on record; no much larger clone is a single base apart. These data belong to a study of blood T cell repertoires in COVID-19 (dated by TCRdb to the early 2020s). With regard to the full study: Samples covering the acute and convalescent phases of COVID-19 were provided by collaborators in the United States, Italy and Spain. Where HLA class I and class II types were available, the types were taken from metadata supplied by the sample provider, not from assay-based typing. The repertoires were released in a freely available public database intended as a resource for research on the immune response to SARS-CoV-2. The dataset comprised deeply sampled blood TCRbeta repertoires from subjects exposed to, actively infected with, or recovered from COVID-19. The sample metadata nearly always contained a de-identified subject ID, COVID-19 status, age in years and sex. The samples were drawn from two sources: the first 160 participants of the ongoing ImmuneRACE study, and 1,200 or so subjects contributed by 6 global collaborators. The prospective study material was composed of cDNA or gDNA derived from T cells, B-cell-depleted T cells, or PBMCs. The research as a whole found: The quantity of clinical and demographic metadata differed by source and by participant and was supplied without curation.

Participants in the prospective study were aged roughly 18 to 90 years, lived in some 24 United States geographic areas, and enrolled through a virtual design. To assign participants to cohorts, the prospective study relied on clinical history that participants themselves reported in a screening survey and a study questionnaire. Recovered participants in ImmuneRACE Cohort 3 were defined as having two consecutive negative NP/OP PCR tests, clearance from a healthcare professional, or resolution of symptoms. Each participant in the prospective study had whole blood, serum and a nasopharyngeal or oropharyngeal swab collected by mobile phlebotomists. Over an approximately 2-month period, participants in the prospective study had the option of providing additional blood draws and questionnaires. Prospective study blood samples were shipped either frozen or at room temperature before DNA extraction. TCRbeta CDR3 regions were amplified from genomic DNA by means of the immunoSEQ Assay, a bias-controlled multiplex PCR. On the study's bioinformatics: The number of nucleated cells in each sample was estimated by amplification of reference gene primers within the assay. To quantify the absolute abundance of each unique TCRbeta CDR3 rearrangement, sequence reads were collapsed and filtered. For each sample, productive Simpson clonality was calculated as the square root of Simpson's diversity index across productive rearrangements. Entries here come from immuneACCESS through TCRdb and include only in-frame sequences with V and J called. Some clones fail to appear in such tables; in the studies checked, an unresolved V gene covers under half of the shortfall, and the cause of the remainder is unknown. V and J calls plus clone size are reproduced from that table; the DNA served to infer D and trimming. This sample holds 150,000 to 200,000 clones; 75% to 85% were observed only once. 4.5% to 7.5% of the sample is held by the ten biggest clonotypes.

Germline trimming amounts to 10 bases on V and 2 bases on J, with 14 as the count of junction bases outside the gene matches. From its cysteine to its phenylalanine, the CDR3 spans 16 amino acids. CDR3 DNA is the only sequence kept; it has 48 bases, read in frame from the first base. Looking up the germline V gene (reference sequence) yields CDR1 LNHDA and CDR2 SQIVND. The TCR comes from a man aged 40-55 years who had recovered from COVID-19. The sequenced sample was PBMCs or T cells enriched from blood (not recorded which). The chain joins TRBV19 to TRBJ1-3, and 7 junctional nucleotides match TRBD1. The CDR3 protein sequence reads: CATSGKNRGTGNTIYF. The DNA sequence is TGTGCCACATCAGGGAAAAACAGGGGAACTGGAAACACCATATATTTT.